This T cell receptor (beta chain) comes out of a study of blood T cell repertoires in COVID-19. Study-level information: Samples representing acute and convalescent COVID-19 were sourced from the United States, Italy and Spain.

Germline V gives CDR1 SGHTA, CDR2 FQGNSA. The CDR3 extends over 14 amino acids. The ends were cut back, 6 bases at V and 1 base at J, with 9 bases in the middle. Produced via immunoSEQ multiplex PCR; TCRdb's table is partial and in-frame only. The sample includes 100,000 or so clones, about 82% of them seen just once. The sample consisted of peripheral blood. This receptor was obtained from a woman aged 70 to 79 with active or convalescent COVID-19. The rearrangement uses TRBV7-2 and TRBJ2-2; possibly TRBD1 for D (5 bases). CDR3: CASRRQLNTGELFF. Here the CDR3 DNA reads TGTGCCAGCAGACGACAGTTGAACACCGGGGAGCTGTTTTTT.